This TCR beta chain was documented in a study of type 1 regulatory T cells. For the study at large: An in vitro protocol generated T-allo10, a Tr1-enriched, alloantigen-specific CD4 T cell product.

Unmatched junction bases numbered 8, after V lost 1 base and J lost 4 bases. This CDR3 is built from 16 residues. Germline lookup yields CDR1 SGHVS and CDR2 FQNEAQ. Each CDR3 protein gets one entry after TCRdb re-called the reads with MiXCR. The table has approximately 19,000 distinct CDR3 sequences, roughly 10% seen once. This clonotype was detected many times. This TCR derives from a human donor in good health. Sequencing was performed on CD4+ T cells, either the whole sample or a sorted fraction (not recorded which). This rearrangement joins TRBV7-8 to TRBJ2-7, with 9 nucleotides matching TRBD2. CDR3 coding DNA: TGTGCCAGCAGCTTAGGGTATAGCGGGAGCCCATACGAGCAGTACTTC. Protein sequence: CASSLGYSGSPYEQYF.